Listed below are T cell receptor beta chains from one sample, sequenced in a study of vaccination and CD4 T cells after COVID-19. TCRdb analysed the PCR reads with MiXCR anew, one entry per CDR3 protein. The sample comprises approximately 10,000 distinct CDR3 sequences, 59% of which are singletons, and about a sixth rests with the top ten. Their antigen targets remain unknown. What was sequenced was CD4+ T cells from blood, cultured in vitro. The receptors shown here come from a human donor who had recovered from COVID-19. CDR3s include the opening cysteine and the closing phenylalanine or tryptophan. Fields, in order: clone size, CDR3 length, V gene, D gene, CDR3 protein. A D gene is named only where the DNA matches it firmly. The size of a clone is reported for some rows only, either as once, few or many, or as a class for expanded clones.

>.|16|TRBV19|.
CASSRTRVQRYQPQHF
>few|15|TRBV15|.
CATSRLRTESDGYTF
>.|13|TRBV6-1|TRBD1
CASNRDSRGELFF
>once|15|TRBV11-2|.
CASSLRQGPSSPLHF
>.|14|TRBV6-1|.
CASSAEGRNTEAFF
>.|12|TRBV7-9|.
CASSFPSETQYF
>once|13|TRBV30|.
CAWRAEGLGEQYF
>.|13|TRBV6-1|.
CASRLDPYNEQFF
>few|16|TRBV20-1|.
CSARDSDGGGNQPQHF
>once|15|TRBV28|TRBD1
CASSARDRGYTEAFF
>.|17|TRBV19|.
CASSNWGGFPRSYGYTF
>.|13|TRBV27|.
CASFFRMNTEAFF
>.|15|TRBV7-2|TRBD2
CASSFQTSPTYEQYF
>.|13|TRBV19|.
CAGRDNSGNTIYF
>few|17|TRBV6-2/TRBV6-3|TRBD1
CASSYSRKRQGVNEQFF
>.|17|TRBV20-1|TRBD2
CSARAPGLAGPTDTQYF
>.|17|TRBV20-1|.
CSAVVGTSSSGANVLTF
>.|15|TRBV7-3|.
CASSPGRDKQETQYF
>.|11|TRBV19|.
CASTTPTEAFF
>.|14|TRBV19|.
CASSIGRRGSEQFF
>.|18|TRBV5-4|TRBD2
CASSLEPSGGAAKNIQYF
>.|15|TRBV7-2|.
CASSLASGAAYEQYF
>few|12|TRBV6-1|.
CASSEMNTEAFF
>.|14|TRBV5-6|.
CASSFPNRNYGYTF
>.|12|TRBV27|.
CASSSYRLPAFF
>.|13|TRBV5-6|.
CASTTYTPLDFVF
>.|16|TRBV5-1|TRBD1
CASSVGQSTMNTEAFF
>.|12|TRBV12-3/TRBV12-4|.
CASTEFNYGYTF
>.|11|TRBV6-2/TRBV6-3|.
CASKFAGELFF
>.|14|TRBV5-6|TRBD2
CASSSQTGGGTQYF
>.|15|TRBV6-1|TRBD2
CASSESGRNYNEQFF
>few|15|TRBV7-2|.
CASSLGQGKGQPQHF
>.|17|TRBV12-5|.
CASGLPRKESSYNEQFF
>.|12|TRBV6-5|.
CASSSTGKGYTF